This TCR beta chain is drawn from a study of blood T cell repertoires in COVID-19. Study-level information: COVID-19 samples, acute and convalescent, were from the United States, Italy and Spain. T cells, B-cell-depleted T cells, or PBMCs provided the cDNA or gDNA that served as material.

V lost 5 bases, J lost 2 bases, and 13 bases lay in between. The germline V gene has CDR1 MNHNY and CDR2 SVGAGI (reference sequence). The CDR3 spans 16 residues. Seattle cases were enrolled at active infection and followed longitudinally. Per the authors' pipeline: Amplification of reference gene primers provided the estimated nucleated cell counts. TCRdb's copy holds only in-frame clones and misses some; the assay was immunoSEQ multiplex PCR. The DNA was the basis for D and trimming; V, J and clone size are from that table. The sample lists about 120,000 clones; 85% to 90% were seen once. This sequence was found in an older woman with COVID-19, enrolled during active disease. This rearrangement joins TRBV6-6 to TRBJ1-6, with D unclear. Sequencing used peripheral blood. The CDR3 DNA reads as TGTGCCAGCAGTCCGAGAACGAGCGCCTATAATTCACCCCTCCACTTT. Translation gives CASSPRTSAYNSPLHF.